One and the same sample provided the 10 T cell receptor beta chains below, sequenced in a study of T cells in Graves' hyperthyroidism and ophthalmopathy. Template material for amplifying TCR beta CDR3 regions consisted of RNA transcripts. The HTBI set primed first-round TCR CDR3 RT-PCR. TCRdb reprocessed the multiplex PCR reads via MiXCR and lists one record per CDR3 protein. Of hundreds of thousands of distinct CDR3 sequences in the sample, about 17% were seen once. The sequenced sample was blood. These receptor sequences come from a woman in her 30s with Graves' hyperthyroidism.

The rearrangement uses TRBV11-3 and TRBJ2-2, with D uncertain. Trimming cost V 7 bases and J 4 bases, with 13 bases left between them. CDR1 SGHNT and CDR2 YENEEA come from the germline V gene. The CDR3 extends over 14 amino acids. CDR3 in amino acids: CASTKNPVTGELFF. In DNA form, the CDR3 reads TGTGCCAGCACCAAGAACCCCGTCACCGGGGAGCTGTTTTTT.

The rearrangement uses TRBV3-1 and TRBJ1-3; no definite D call. V lost 4 bases to trimming and J lost 7 bases, with 11 bases between them. The CDR3 runs to 13 residues. The germline CDR1 and CDR2 sequences are LGHDT and YNNKEL (reference sequence). The DNA of the CDR3 is TGTGCCAGCAGCCTCCATGGCGCGAACACCATATATTTT. Translation gives CASSLHGANTIYF.

This clonotype showed up many times. The J gene is TRBJ2-1, the V gene TRBV11-2; TRBD2 matches at 12 bases. After removal of 5 bases from V and 7 bases from J, the junction contained 9 bases not matched to a gene. The CDR3 consists of 16 residues. CDR1 SGHAT and CDR2 FQNNGV come from the germline V gene. CDR3 bases: TGTGCCAGCAGCCGTAAGACTAGCGGGAGTTCGAATGAGCAGTTCTTC. It yields the protein CASSRKTSGSSNEQFF.

This clonotype has at least ten counts. This sequence joins TRBV5-1 and TRBJ2-1; TRBD1 might be the D (5 bases). The CDR3 has 12 amino acids. The germline V gene encodes CDR1 SGHRS and CDR2 YFSETQ. V was cut by 4 bases and J by 7 bases, with 9 bases left in between. This CDR3 is CASSLNRNEQFF. The CDR3 coding sequence is TGCGCCAGCAGCCTAAACAGGAATGAGCAGTTCTTC.

This clonotype was found many times. This chain connects TRBV12-3 or TRBV12-4 to TRBJ2-3; 11 nucleotides agree with TRBD1. The CDR3 length is 15 residues. Trimming cost V 5 bases and J 0 bases; bases outside gene matches: 1. DNA of the CDR3: TGTGCCAGCAGTGGACAGGGGGCTAGCACAGATACGCAGTATTTT. Residues: CASSGQGASTDTQYF.

This clonotype was seen at least ten times. The CDR3 reads CASSLGTSEAFF. CDR3 coding DNA: TGTGCCAGCTCACTAGGGACGTCTGAAGCTTTCTTT. V usage is TRBV18 and J usage is TRBJ1-1; maybe TRBD1 (5 bases). V lost 4 bases to trimming and J lost 6 bases, with 9 bases between them. Germline loops: CDR1 KGHSH, CDR2 LQKENI. The CDR3 totals 12 residues.

As regards this clonotype: This may arise from a read error, as a much more abundant clone is one base away. The chain is built from TRBV29-1 and TRBJ2-3, with a weak D call TRBD2 (5 bases). Per the germline V gene, CDR1 is SQVTM and CDR2 is ANQGSEA. The CDR3 has 14 amino acids. The ends were cut back, 1 base at V and 8 bases at J, with 16 bases in the middle. CDR3 sequence (DNA): TGCAGCGTTGAAGCTGCAGTAGCTGGAGGTACGCAGTATTTT. This sequence encodes CSVEAAVAGGTQYF.

The chain carries TRBV6-2 or TRBV6-3 and TRBJ1-2, with 9 positions matching TRBD1. In germline, CDR1 is MNHEY, CDR2 SVGEGT. The trim removed 4 bases at V and 8 bases at J, leaving 17 bases unmatched. The CDR3 is 17 residues long. The CDR3 sequence is CASSSGPTGQGSYGYTF. The CDR3 nucleotides are TGTGCCAGCAGTTCGGGACCCACGGGACAGGGTTCCTACGGCTACACCTTC.

This clonotype was observed at least ten times. The rearrangement joins TRBV7-8 to TRBJ1-5; tentatively, D is TRBD1 (5 bases). CDR3 length: 15 amino acids. Germline-derived CDR1 and CDR2 are SGHVS and FQNEAQ. Between the trimmed V and J ends, which lost 5 bases and 4 bases, there was a span of 15 bases. The CDR3 loop is CASSPGTGPNQPQHF. The DNA for the CDR3 is TGTGCCAGCAGCCCCGGGACGGGACCTAATCAGCCCCAGCATTTT.

In this sample, this clonotype turned up many times. The chain links TRBV30 to TRBJ2-2, with D perhaps matching TRBD1 or TRBD2 (5 bases each). CDR3 length: 14 amino acids. V was shortened by 4 bases and J by 3 bases, with 12 bases between the two germline ends. Germline V lookup: CDR1 GTSNPN, CDR2 SVGIG (reference sequence). CDR3 amino acids: CAWTLGTYTGELFF. CDR3 nucleotide sequence: TGTGCCTGGACTCTGGGGACGTACACCGGGGAGCTGTTTTTT.